Listed below are T cell receptor beta chains from one sample, sequenced in a study of blood T cells in healthy people across ages. TCRdb reprocessed the 5' RACE reads with MiXCR, giving one entry per CDR3 protein. The sample lists about 510,000 distinct CDR3 sequences, roughly a quarter occurring once. The sample was also reused in another study, on T cells of mothers and their children.

Material: blood. These receptors originate from a boy younger than 10 in good health. Both conserved end residues are part of each CDR3. The order of the fields is J gene, V gene, D gene, clone size, CDR3 DNA, CDR3 protein. The D gene is left open where the match is weak. Only some rows state a clone size, as once, few, many or a class for expanded clones.

TRBJ2-7 TRBV5-5 TRBD2 NA TGTGCCAGCAGCCAGACTAGCGGGAGGATCTACGAGCAGTACTTC CASSQTSGRIYEQYF
TRBJ1-2 TRBV12-3/TRBV12-4 NA few TGTGCCAGCGCGTCGCCTGGGATTAACTATGGCTACACCTTC CASASPGINYGYTF
TRBJ1-5 TRBV7-2 NA few TGTGCCAGCAGCTTAGGGCGGGGTCAGCCCCAGCATTTT CASSLGRGQPQHF
TRBJ2-1 TRBV29-1 TRBD2 few TGCAGCGCCCTAGGTACTAGCGGGGTTTCCTACAATGAGCAGTTCTTC CSALGTSGVSYNEQFF
TRBJ2-5 TRBV27 NA NA TGTGCCAGCTCAAAAGCAGGGGTGGAGACCCAGTACTTC CASSKAGVETQYF
TRBJ2-4 TRBV12-3/TRBV12-4 NA NA TGTGCCAGCGCTGGGCAGGGGCAAAACATTCAGTACTTC CASAGQGQNIQYF
TRBJ2-2 TRBV4-3 NA few TGCGCCAGCAGCCGAATGCAGGGTGAATTTGGTACCGGGGAGCTGTTTTTT CASSRMQGEFGTGELFF
TRBJ2-3 TRBV10-3 TRBD1 few TGTGCCATCAGTGTCCTTCCGACAGGGCTCGTCACAGATACGCAGTATTTT CAISVLPTGLVTDTQYF
TRBJ2-1 TRBV2 TRBD2 few TGTGCCAGCAGGGGACTAGCGGCAAGCTCCTACAATGAGCAGTTCTTC CASRGLAASSYNEQFF
TRBJ2-7 TRBV28 NA NA TGTGCCAGCAGTTTAGGGGGCTTCACCTACGAGCAGTACTTC CASSLGGFTYEQYF
TRBJ2-6 TRBV3-1 NA few TGTGCCAGCGAGAATGGGGCCAACGTCCTGACTTTC CASENGANVLTF
TRBJ2-5 TRBV5-5 TRBD2 many TGTGCCAGCAGCCCGGCGGGGGGCCAACAAGAGACCCAGTACTTC CASSPAGGQQETQYF
TRBJ2-3 TRBV11-2 NA many TGTGCCAGCAGCTTATTAACGGGATACACAGATACGCAGTATTTT CASSLLTGYTDTQYF
TRBJ1-2 TRBV7-9 TRBD1 NA TGTGCCAGCAGCTCAAGGACAGGGAGAGAGGGCTACACCTTC CASSSRTGREGYTF
TRBJ2-7 TRBV10-1 NA many TGCGCCAGCAGTGCAGGCTCCTACGAGCAGTACTTC CASSAGSYEQYF
TRBJ2-5 TRBV2 TRBD2 NA TGTGCCAGCACTAAGGACGGGGGGGTACAAGAGACCCAGTACTTC CASTKDGGVQETQYF
TRBJ2-4 TRBV29-1 NA many TGCAGCGTTGAACCAATACTAGCCAAAAACATTCAGTACTTC CSVEPILAKNIQYF